This T cell receptor beta chain comes out of a study of regulatory T cells in long-lasting Graves disease (dated by TCRdb to 2020 to 2023). Broadly, across the study: Persistent Graves' disease was defined as persistently positive TSH receptor autoantibodies together with antithyroid drug treatment for over 5 years. On average, persistent Graves' disease patients in the clinical cohort had been on antithyroid drugs for approximately ten years. Patients with persistent Graves' disease were compared with patients with newly diagnosed Graves' disease using TCR sequencing and RNA sequencing of peripheral blood. A total of about 33 samples underwent TCR sequencing, from about 13 patients with persistent Graves' disease and approximately 20 patients with newly diagnosed Graves' disease. The study took place in China and was registered as a clinical trial. Broad study findings and their caveats: Only peripheral blood was studied, because thyroid tissue, the primary lesion, was inaccessible. As a limitation, the authors acknowledged that the small sample size may reduce accuracy. Patients with persistent disease shared more public clonotypes (fewer than 3,000) than newly diagnosed patients did (around 930). TRBV28, TRBJ1-2 and TRBJ2-5 were preferentially used in persistent disease, while TRBV20-1 and TRBJ2-1 were favored in newly diagnosed disease. Only the TCR beta chain was sequenced and analyzed. Compared with newly diagnosed patients, persistent Graves' disease patients had lower TCR Shannon entropy and fewer highly expanded clones, which suggests clonal expansion.

The V end loses 5 bases and the J end loses 4 bases, and a stretch of 20 bases separates them. Inclusive of the bounding cysteine and phenylalanine, the CDR3 is 16 residues long. The entry retains the CDR3 DNA only, 48 bases that are in frame from base 1. Per the germline V gene, SNHLY is the CDR1 and FYNNEI is the CDR2. The library came from multiplex PCR. The sequencer was an Illumina HiSeq 4000. TCR beta libraries were built with iRepertoire HTBI primers and Arm-PCR amplification of CDR3 regions. Gel purification was performed on PCR products prior to sequencing. Regarding the original processing steps: Gene usage analysis of CDR3 amino acid clonotypes used the roughly 60 TRBV and 14 TRBJ segments found across samples. COPE and FqMerger were used to merge filtered high-quality paired reads into contigs. BLAST was used to align contigs to the IMGT TRBV, TRBD and TRBJ reference genes, and CDR3 was defined following IMGT. Highly expanded clones were defined as clonotypes with a frequency above 0.1%. Repertoire diversity was measured by Shannon entropy, and V-J evenness by the Gini coefficient. Clonotypes shared by more than one individual were considered public. TCRdb handled the public reads itself, with Q25 trimming in fastp and clone calling in MiXCR, and kept productive beta chains. Every entry covers one CDR3 protein and lists the most common genes and DNA from its rows. These V and J calls originate from TCRdb's pipeline instead of the authors' own analysis. The sample contains about 470,000 distinct CDR3 sequences, around 21% of them found a single time. The ten largest clones take up roughly 8% of the sample.

This clonotype was counted ten times or more. Its specific antigen is unknown. Base qualities are not at hand, and no much larger clone is one base apart. The sample's time point, from its label and the paper: persistent/refractory GD, antithyroid drugs over 5 years with positive TRAb. RNA was extracted from PBMCs in TRIzol for both TCR sequencing and RNA sequencing. Graves' disease was diagnosed according to American Thyroid Association guidelines. Patients were recruited from an endocrinology department in Xi'an, China. Each patient gave approximately 10 milliliters of peripheral blood, collected in an EDTA anticoagulant tube. PBMCs were isolated by Ficoll Paque Plus density gradient separation without further T cell sorting. An Agilent 2100 Bioanalyzer and agarose gel were used to assess RNA quality, and a NanoDrop 2000 was used to measure RNA concentration.

The chain is encoded by TRBV2 joined to TRBJ1-1, with a tentative D gene TRBD1 over 6 matching bases. The sequence derives from a female donor with Graves disease. Sequences were derived from peripheral blood mononuclear cells (PBMCs), sampled when the disease was refractory, from a patient treated with antithyroid drugs. This receptor has the CDR3 CASSSPGQGRVTEAFF. The nucleotides are TGTGCCAGCAGTTCCCCCGGGCAGGGGAGAGTCACTGAAGCTTTCTTT.